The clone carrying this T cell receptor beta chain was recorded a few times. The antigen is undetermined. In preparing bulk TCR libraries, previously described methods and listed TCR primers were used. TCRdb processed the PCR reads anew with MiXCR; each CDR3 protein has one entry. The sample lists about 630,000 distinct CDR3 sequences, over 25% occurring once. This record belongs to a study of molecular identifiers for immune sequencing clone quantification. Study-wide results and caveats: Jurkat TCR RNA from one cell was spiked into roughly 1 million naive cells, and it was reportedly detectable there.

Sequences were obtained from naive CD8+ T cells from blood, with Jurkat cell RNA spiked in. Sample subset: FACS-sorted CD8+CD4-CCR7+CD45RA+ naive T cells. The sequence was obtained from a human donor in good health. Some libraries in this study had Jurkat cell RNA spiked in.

The CDR3 region has the DNA TGTGCCAGCAGCGGGGTGGGTCCTTCAAAGGAAAAACTGTTTTTT. This translates into CASSGVGPSKEKLFF. V is TRBV7-9 and J is TRBJ1-4; D unclear. This CDR3 spans 15 amino acids. Germline V gene data show CDR1 as SEHNR and CDR2 as FQNEAQ (reference sequence). Trimming pared 5 bases from V and 8 bases from J, leaving 18 bases between.